This T cell receptor (beta chain) came from a study of beta chain features in type 1 diabetes. In the study overall: The study examined roughly 100 million sorted cells across all samples.

As to this clone: No antigen is known for it.

Expressed TCRB transcripts were sequenced because the entire RNA isolate underwent reverse transcription. Sequencing was performed with immunoSEQ multiplex PCR; in TCRdb, only in-frame clones are kept and a portion is missing. The sample lists about 240,000 clones, less than 35% seen once, with approximately 4% in the top ten. The single heparinised draw taken from each donor contained around 100 mL of blood on average. Sort purity for all populations was recorded as exceeding 98%. General study points: Among patients with Type 1 diabetes, TCRB CDR3s were moderately but significantly shorter in every one of the four CD4+ subsets.

The V end lost 10 bases, the J end lost 8 bases, and 20 bases lay between the germline ends. CDR1 is SNHLY, CDR2 FYNNEI, per germline. The CDR3 loop spans 13 amino acids. The sequencing sample was made of central memory CD4+ T cells from blood. The genes are TRBV2 and TRBJ1-2; possible D gene TRBD1, 5 bases. This receptor was identified in a man aged 25-45 years in good health. CDR3 in amino acids: CATSSGGAGGYTF. Here the CDR3 DNA reads TGTGCCACCTCCTCCGGCGGGGCCGGAGGCTACACCTTC.